This T cell receptor beta chain was observed in a study of cytomegalovirus exposure and HLA in healthy donors. A word on this clone: The antigen remains undetermined.

60 Vbeta and 13 Jbeta primers were used in PCR. TCRdb keeps only in-frame clones here, not all; method: immunoSEQ multiplex PCR. The sample carries more than 95,000 clones, under 85% recorded once. The CDR3 runs to 13 residues. V lost 0 bases, J lost 2 bases, and 5 bases lay in between. Germline loops: CDR1 SGHRS, CDR2 YFSETQ. General study points: CMV serostatus was the sole immune exposure information available. The study listed around 150 cytomegalovirus-associated TCR beta chains. In most subjects, TCR beta sequences reportedly gave accurate predictions of HLA-A and HLA-B alleles.

Sequencing was carried out using PBMCs. The receptor comes from a man aged 40-49 years in good health and CMV-seronegative. The chain is built from TRBV5-1 and TRBJ1-2; no reliable D call. This CDR3 is CASSLDTNYGYTF. The CDR3 bases are TGCGCCAGCAGCTTGGACACCAACTATGGCTACACCTTC.